These T cell receptor beta chains were read from a single sample in a study of tissue T cells after allogeneic stem cell transplantation. The data were produced by immunoSEQ multiplex PCR, yet TCRdb's version contains in-frame clones alone and is incomplete. The table records 25,000 to 35,000 clones, 85% of them present only once. The sequencing used blood, collected before transplantation. These receptors were taken from a woman aged 18-49 years who later had graft-versus-host disease after an allogeneic stem cell transplant. Both conserved end residues are part of each CDR3. A D gene is named only where the DNA matches it firmly. The listing skips clone size in some rows; elsewhere it reads once, few, many or a size class.

abundance: .; v_gene: TRBV7-8; j_gene: TRBJ1-6; d_gene: TRBD1; CDR3nt: TGTGCCAGCAGCTTAGATGGGACAGGAGGGTCACCCCTCCACTTT; CDR3aa: CASSLDGTGGSPLHF
abundance: once; v_gene: TRBV19; j_gene: TRBJ2-3; d_gene: TRBD1; CDR3nt: TGTGCCAGTAGTATGGGGGGACAGGGTAAAGATACGCAGTATTTT; CDR3aa: CASSMGGQGKDTQYF
abundance: .; v_gene: TRBV6-6; j_gene: TRBJ2-7; d_gene: TRBD1; CDR3nt: TGTGCCAGCGGATTGGACAGGGGTCTCTACGAGCAGTACTTC; CDR3aa: CASGLDRGLYEQYF
abundance: .; v_gene: TRBV7-2; j_gene: TRBJ2-7; d_gene: .; CDR3nt: TGTGCCAGCAGCTTAGCCGGACTTAGCCCCGAGCAGTACTTC; CDR3aa: CASSLAGLSPEQYF
abundance: .; v_gene: TRBV4-3; j_gene: TRBJ2-3; d_gene: .; CDR3nt: TGCGCCAGCAGCCAAGATTTCGCCGGGGGCGAGACAGATACGCAGTATTTT; CDR3aa: CASSQDFAGGETDTQYF
abundance: .; v_gene: TRBV5-8; j_gene: TRBJ2-7; d_gene: TRBD1; CDR3nt: TGTGCCAGCAGCCTAGGACAGGGGGCCTACGAGCAGTACTTC; CDR3aa: CASSLGQGAYEQYF
abundance: .; v_gene: TRBV19; j_gene: TRBJ2-6; d_gene: .; CDR3nt: TGTGCCAGTACTGACCTCTCTGGGGCCAACGTCCTGACTTTC; CDR3aa: CASTDLSGANVLTF
abundance: .; v_gene: TRBV7-6; j_gene: TRBJ2-7; d_gene: TRBD1; CDR3nt: TGTGCCAGCAGCTCTCGACAGGGCTTCTTTCACGAGCAGTACTTC; CDR3aa: CASSSRQGFFHEQYF
abundance: .; v_gene: TRBV6-6; j_gene: TRBJ2-7; d_gene: TRBD1; CDR3nt: TGTGCCAGCAGTTACTCCGGACAGGGAGCAGGAGAGCAGTACTTC; CDR3aa: CASSYSGQGAGEQYF
abundance: .; v_gene: TRBV7-2; j_gene: TRBJ2-4; d_gene: TRBD1; CDR3nt: TGTGCCAGCAGCTTACCCACAGGGGGCCGTGGCAAAAACATTCAGTACTTC; CDR3aa: CASSLPTGGRGKNIQYF
abundance: once; v_gene: TRBV3-1/TRBV3-2; j_gene: TRBJ1-2; d_gene: TRBD1; CDR3nt: TGTGCCAGCAGCCCGTCATCCGGGACAGCTTATGGCTACACCTTC; CDR3aa: CASSPSSGTAYGYTF
abundance: .; v_gene: TRBV12-3/TRBV12-4; j_gene: TRBJ2-7; d_gene: TRBD2; CDR3nt: TGTGCCAGCAGCTCAGCGGGAGTCGAGCAGTACTTC; CDR3aa: CASSSAGVEQYF
abundance: .; v_gene: TRBV9; j_gene: TRBJ2-7; d_gene: TRBD2; CDR3nt: TGTGCCAGCAGCGTAGGGGCGGGAGGGTCCTACGAGCAGTACTTC; CDR3aa: CASSVGAGGSYEQYF
abundance: .; v_gene: TRBV4-1; j_gene: TRBJ2-1; d_gene: TRBD1; CDR3nt: TGCGCCAGCAGCCTCAAACCGGGACAGGGGTACAATGAGCAGTTCTTC; CDR3aa: CASSLKPGQGYNEQFF
abundance: .; v_gene: TRBV5-1; j_gene: TRBJ1-4; d_gene: .; CDR3nt: TGCGCCAGCTTCGGTGGCGGCCTTAATGAAAAACTGTTTTTT; CDR3aa: CASFGGGLNEKLFF
abundance: .; v_gene: TRBV6-5; j_gene: TRBJ2-3; d_gene: TRBD2; CDR3nt: TGTGCCAGCAGCGGACTAGCGGGAGGGCCAGATACGCAGTATTTT; CDR3aa: CASSGLAGGPDTQYF
abundance: .; v_gene: TRBV5-6; j_gene: TRBJ1-1; d_gene: TRBD1; CDR3nt: TGTGCCAGCAGCAGGACAGGGGGCCAAGGTGAAGCTTTCTTT; CDR3aa: CASSRTGGQGEAFF
abundance: .; v_gene: TRBV29-1; j_gene: TRBJ2-1; d_gene: .; CDR3nt: TGCAGCGTTGAGCACTCGGGGGGCTATCAGTTCTTC; CDR3aa: CSVEHSGGYQFF
abundance: once; v_gene: TRBV7-2; j_gene: TRBJ2-7; d_gene: .; CDR3nt: TGTGCCAGCAGCTTTAGGGCGGGGAACTACGAGCAGTACTTC; CDR3aa: CASSFRAGNYEQYF
abundance: .; v_gene: TRBV6-1; j_gene: TRBJ2-7; d_gene: .; CDR3nt: TGTGCCAGCAGTGAGATCAAATGGGGCGAGCAGTACTTC; CDR3aa: CASSEIKWGEQYF
abundance: .; v_gene: TRBV12-2; j_gene: TRBJ1-1; d_gene: .; CDR3nt: TGTGCAAGTCGCTTCAACACTGAAGCTTTCTTT; CDR3aa: CASRFNTEAFF
abundance: .; v_gene: TRBV7-2; j_gene: TRBJ1-1; d_gene: .; CDR3nt: TGTGCCAGCAGCTTCAAGGCCGGGGGGACGCCTTACACTGAAGCTTTCTTT; CDR3aa: CASSFKAGGTPYTEAFF
abundance: .; v_gene: TRBV19; j_gene: TRBJ1-3; d_gene: .; CDR3nt: TGTGCCAGTAGTATATGGGAAGGAAACACCATATATTTT; CDR3aa: CASSIWEGNTIYF
abundance: .; v_gene: TRBV7-6; j_gene: TRBJ1-1; d_gene: .; CDR3nt: TGTGCCAGCAGCCCCAGGGGTAGCACTGAAGCTTTCTTT; CDR3aa: CASSPRGSTEAFF
abundance: once; v_gene: TRBV18; j_gene: TRBJ2-7; d_gene: .; CDR3nt: TGTGCCAGCTCACCTCATTCCCGGGGAACCTACGAGCAGTACTTC; CDR3aa: CASSPHSRGTYEQYF
abundance: .; v_gene: TRBV30; j_gene: TRBJ1-1; d_gene: .; CDR3nt: TGTGCCTGGGAGATGGGTTGGGGAAACACTGAAGCTTTCTTT; CDR3aa: CAWEMGWGNTEAFF
abundance: .; v_gene: TRBV18; j_gene: TRBJ1-2; d_gene: TRBD1; CDR3nt: TGTGCCAGCTCACCCCAGGGGGCCCAGGGCTACACCTTC; CDR3aa: CASSPQGAQGYTF
abundance: .; v_gene: TRBV20-1; j_gene: TRBJ1-2; d_gene: .; CDR3nt: TGCAGTGCTTCGACCGACTATGGCTACACCTTC; CDR3aa: CSASTDYGYTF
abundance: .; v_gene: TRBV5-8; j_gene: TRBJ1-2; d_gene: TRBD1; CDR3nt: TGTGCCAGCACCATAGGAATGCACCGGGACAGGGGACCTTTAGGCTATGGCTACACCTTC; CDR3aa: CASTIGMHRDRGPLGYGYTF
abundance: .; v_gene: TRBV7-9; j_gene: TRBJ1-1; d_gene: .; CDR3nt: TGTGCCAGCAGCTTAGTAGCCGGAGGGAACACTGAAGCTTTCTTT; CDR3aa: CASSLVAGGNTEAFF
abundance: .; v_gene: TRBV6-6; j_gene: TRBJ2-7; d_gene: .; CDR3nt: TGTGCCAGCAGTTACACCCGGGAGAACTACGAGCAGTACTTC; CDR3aa: CASSYTRENYEQYF
abundance: .; v_gene: TRBV28; j_gene: TRBJ2-7; d_gene: .; CDR3nt: TGTGCCAGCAGTTCCCTCCGAGGGGTCTACGAGCAGTACTTC; CDR3aa: CASSSLRGVYEQYF
abundance: .; v_gene: TRBV7-2; j_gene: TRBJ1-3; d_gene: TRBD1; CDR3nt: TGTGCCAGCAGCTTAACGGGACAGGGTTTTAGCTCTGGAAACACCATATATTTT; CDR3aa: CASSLTGQGFSSGNTIYF
abundance: once; v_gene: TRBV7-8; j_gene: TRBJ2-5; d_gene: TRBD2; CDR3nt: TGTGCCAGCAGCTTTAGGACCGGGACTAGCAGGGGAGAGACCCAGTACTTC; CDR3aa: CASSFRTGTSRGETQYF
abundance: .; v_gene: TRBV18; j_gene: TRBJ1-2; d_gene: .; CDR3nt: TGTGCCAGCTCACCCAACCGCTTCGATGGCTACACCTTC; CDR3aa: CASSPNRFDGYTF
abundance: .; v_gene: TRBV2; j_gene: TRBJ1-1; d_gene: .; CDR3nt: TGTGCCAGCAAAGGACAGAACGCTAACACTGAAGCTTTCTTT; CDR3aa: CASKGQNANTEAFF
abundance: .; v_gene: TRBV7-2; j_gene: TRBJ2-1; d_gene: .; CDR3nt: TGTGCCAGCAGCTTGGCCTCTTTGGACAATGAGCAGTTCTTC; CDR3aa: CASSLASLDNEQFF
abundance: .; v_gene: TRBV2; j_gene: TRBJ1-3; d_gene: .; CDR3nt: TGTGCCAGCAGTGAAGACGGAAACACCATATATTTT; CDR3aa: CASSEDGNTIYF
abundance: .; v_gene: TRBV10-3; j_gene: TRBJ1-2; d_gene: .; CDR3nt: TGTGCCATCAGTGAGGGGAGGGGCTATGGCTACACCTTC; CDR3aa: CAISEGRGYGYTF
abundance: .; v_gene: TRBV2; j_gene: TRBJ2-7; d_gene: .; CDR3nt: TGTGCCAGCAGTATCAGAAACTACGAGCAGTACTTC; CDR3aa: CASSIRNYEQYF